This T cell receptor (beta chain) is drawn from a study of cytomegalovirus exposure and HLA in healthy donors. Notes on this clone: The antigen remains unidentified.

Study results and caveats: For most TCR sequences rarity was the rule, although some public TCRs occurred in many donors.

Assay used: immunoSEQ multiplex PCR; TCRdb lists only in-frame clones, some missing. Seen here are some 260,000 clones, roughly 87% observed once, and the top ten hold more than 10%. Trimming cost V 1 base and J 8 bases, with 15 bases left between them. The CDR3 length is 15 residues. Germline CDR1 LGHNA, CDR2 YNFKEQ. Sequences were obtained from PBMCs. The source is a man between 18 and 35 years old in good health and CMV-seropositive. The chain uses TRBV4-2 and TRBJ2-1; D is undetermined. The CDR3 sequence is CASSQVNRFADEQFF. CDR3 in DNA: TGTGCCAGCAGCCAAGTTAATCGTTTTGCCGATGAGCAGTTCTTC.